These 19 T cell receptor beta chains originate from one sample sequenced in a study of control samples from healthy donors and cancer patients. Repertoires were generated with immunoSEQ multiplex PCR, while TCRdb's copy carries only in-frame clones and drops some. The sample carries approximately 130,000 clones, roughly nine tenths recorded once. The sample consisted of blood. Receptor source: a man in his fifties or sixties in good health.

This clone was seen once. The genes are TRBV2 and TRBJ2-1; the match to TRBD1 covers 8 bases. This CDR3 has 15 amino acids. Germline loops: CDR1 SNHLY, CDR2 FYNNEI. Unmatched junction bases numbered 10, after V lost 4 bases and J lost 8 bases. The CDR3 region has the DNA TGTGCCAGCAGTGCCTGGACAGGGAGGATGGATGAGCAGTTCTTC. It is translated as CASSAWTGRMDEQFF.

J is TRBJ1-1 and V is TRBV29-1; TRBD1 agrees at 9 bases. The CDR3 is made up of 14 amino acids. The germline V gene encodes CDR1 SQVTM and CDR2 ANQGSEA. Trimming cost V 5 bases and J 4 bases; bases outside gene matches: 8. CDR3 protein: CSVTGQGGSTEAFF. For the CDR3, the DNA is TGCAGCGTTACGGGACAGGGAGGGAGCACTGAAGCTTTCTTT.

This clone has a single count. CDR3 nucleotides: TGCGCCAGCAGGGGACTAGCCTCCTACAATGAGCAGTTCTTC. This gives the protein CASRGLASYNEQFF. V usage is TRBV10-2 and J usage is TRBJ2-1; 9 positions agree with TRBD2. Trimming cost V 6 bases and J 0 bases; bases outside gene matches: 0. CDR3 size: 14 residues. Germline CDR1 reads WSHSY; CDR2 reads SAAADI.

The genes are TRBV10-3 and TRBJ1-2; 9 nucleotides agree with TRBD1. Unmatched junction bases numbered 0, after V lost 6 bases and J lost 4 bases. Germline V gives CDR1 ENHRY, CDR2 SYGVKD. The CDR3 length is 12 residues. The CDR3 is CAIRTGGYGYTF. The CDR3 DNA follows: TGTGCCATCAGGACAGGGGGCTATGGCTACACCTTC.

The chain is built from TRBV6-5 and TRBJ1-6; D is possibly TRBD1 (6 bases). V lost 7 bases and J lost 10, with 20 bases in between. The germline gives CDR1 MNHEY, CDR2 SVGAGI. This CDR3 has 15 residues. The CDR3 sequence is CASNNKGVEGSPLHF. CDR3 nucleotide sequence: TGTGCCAGCAATAATAAGGGGGTCGAGGGATCACCCCTCCACTTT.

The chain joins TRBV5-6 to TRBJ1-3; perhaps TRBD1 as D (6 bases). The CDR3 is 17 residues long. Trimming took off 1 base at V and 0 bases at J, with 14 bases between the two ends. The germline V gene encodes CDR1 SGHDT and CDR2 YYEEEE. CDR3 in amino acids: CASSLSGQIISGNTIYF. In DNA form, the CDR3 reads TGTGCCAGCAGCTTGTCCGGACAGATTATCTCTGGAAACACCATATATTTT.

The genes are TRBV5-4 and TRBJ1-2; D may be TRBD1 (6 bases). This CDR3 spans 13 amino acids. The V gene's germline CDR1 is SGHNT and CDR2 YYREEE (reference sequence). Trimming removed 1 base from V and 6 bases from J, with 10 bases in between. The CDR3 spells CASSLLGGDGYTF. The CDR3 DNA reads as TGTGCCAGCAGCTTGCTAGGGGGGGATGGCTACACCTTC. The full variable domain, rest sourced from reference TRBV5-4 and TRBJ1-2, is ETGVTQSPTHLIKTRGQQVTLRCSSQSGHNTVSWYQQALGQGPQFIFQYYREEENGRGNFPPRFSGLQFPNYSSELNVNALELDDSALYLCASSLLGGDGYTFGSGTRLTVV.

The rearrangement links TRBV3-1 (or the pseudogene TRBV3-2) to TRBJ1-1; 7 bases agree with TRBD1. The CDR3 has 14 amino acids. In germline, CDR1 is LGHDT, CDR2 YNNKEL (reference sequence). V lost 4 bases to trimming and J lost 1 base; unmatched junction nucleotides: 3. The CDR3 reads CASSLRDRNTEAFF. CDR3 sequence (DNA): TGTGCCAGCAGCCTGCGGGACAGGAACACTGAAGCTTTCTTT.

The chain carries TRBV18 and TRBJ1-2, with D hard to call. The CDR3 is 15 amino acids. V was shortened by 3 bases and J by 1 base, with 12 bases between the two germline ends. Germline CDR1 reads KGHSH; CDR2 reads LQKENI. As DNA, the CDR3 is TGTGCCAGCTCACCGTCCGGTCTTAATAACTATGGCTACACCTTC. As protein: CASSPSGLNNYGYTF.

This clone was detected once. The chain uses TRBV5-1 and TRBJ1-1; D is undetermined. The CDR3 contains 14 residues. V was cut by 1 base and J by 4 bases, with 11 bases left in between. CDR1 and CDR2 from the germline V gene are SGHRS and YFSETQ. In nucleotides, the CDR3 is TGCGCCAGCAGCTTGTTGGGGAGGTCCACTGAAGCTTTCTTT. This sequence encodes CASSLLGRSTEAFF.

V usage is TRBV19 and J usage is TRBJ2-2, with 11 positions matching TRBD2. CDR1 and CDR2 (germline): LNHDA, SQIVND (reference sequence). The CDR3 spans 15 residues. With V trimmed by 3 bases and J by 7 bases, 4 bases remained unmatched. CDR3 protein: CASSISGGALGELFF. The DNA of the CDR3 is TGTGCCAGTAGTATTAGCGGGGGGGCCCTCGGGGAGCTGTTTTTT.

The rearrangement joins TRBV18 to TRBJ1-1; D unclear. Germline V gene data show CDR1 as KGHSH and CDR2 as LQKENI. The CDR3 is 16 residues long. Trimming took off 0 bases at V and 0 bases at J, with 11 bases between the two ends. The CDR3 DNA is TGTGCCAGCTCACCACCAATGAAGGAGTTGAACACTGAAGCTTTCTTT. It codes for CASSPPMKELNTEAFF. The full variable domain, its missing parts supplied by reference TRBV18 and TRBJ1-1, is NAGVMQNPRHLVRRRGQEARLRCSPMKGHSHVYWYRQLPEEGLKFMVYLQKENIIDESGMPKERFSAEFPKEGPSILRIQQVVRGDSAAYFCASSPPMKELNTEAFFGQGTRLTVV.

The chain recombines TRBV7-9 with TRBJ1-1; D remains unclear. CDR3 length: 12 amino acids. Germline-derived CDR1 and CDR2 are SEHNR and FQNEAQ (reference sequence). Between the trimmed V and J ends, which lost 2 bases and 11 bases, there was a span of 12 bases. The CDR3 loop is CASSLISGGAFF. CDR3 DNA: TGTGCCAGCAGCTTAATATCGGGAGGCGCTTTCTTT.

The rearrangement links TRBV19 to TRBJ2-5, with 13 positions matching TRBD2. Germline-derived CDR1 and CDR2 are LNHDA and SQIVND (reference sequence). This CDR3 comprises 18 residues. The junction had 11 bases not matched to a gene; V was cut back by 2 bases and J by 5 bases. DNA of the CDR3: TGTGCCAGTAGTATAAGACTAGCGGGGGGCTATTCAACGGAGACCCAGTACTTC. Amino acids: CASSIRLAGGYSTETQYF.

The DNA for the CDR3 is TGTGCCAGCAGCTTAGGCGACAGGGCCCTACAGTTCTTC. Translating it yields CASSLGDRALQFF. The rearrangement joins TRBV13 to TRBJ2-1; 7 positions match TRBD1. CDR1 and CDR2 from the germline V gene are PRHDT and FYEKMQ (reference sequence). V lost 0 bases and J lost 13; bases outside the gene matches: 6. This CDR3 has 13 residues.

In DNA form, the CDR3 reads TGTGCCAGCAGCCCGGGACAGGGGGCGCATGGCTACACCTTC. Amino acids: CASSPGQGAHGYTF. V usage is TRBV7-9 and J usage is TRBJ1-2; 12 bases are shared with TRBD1. From germline, CDR1 is SEHNR and CDR2 FQNEAQ (reference sequence). The CDR3 spans 14 residues. The V gene end was trimmed by 5 bases and the J gene end by 6 bases; junction bases not matched to a gene: 4. The variable domain in full, completed from reference TRBV7-9 and TRBJ1-2, reads DTGVSQNPRHKITKRGQNVTFRCDPISEHNRLYWYRQTLGQGPEFLTYFQNEAQLEKSRLLSDRFSAERPKGSFSTLEIQRTEQGDSAMYLCASSPGQGAHGYTFGSGTRLTVV.

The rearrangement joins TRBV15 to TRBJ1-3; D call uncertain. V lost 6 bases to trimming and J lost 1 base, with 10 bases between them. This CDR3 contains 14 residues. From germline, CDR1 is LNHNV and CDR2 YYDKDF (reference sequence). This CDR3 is CATSVAGSGNTIYF. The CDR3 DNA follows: TGTGCCACCAGTGTGGCCGGTTCTGGAAACACCATATATTTT.

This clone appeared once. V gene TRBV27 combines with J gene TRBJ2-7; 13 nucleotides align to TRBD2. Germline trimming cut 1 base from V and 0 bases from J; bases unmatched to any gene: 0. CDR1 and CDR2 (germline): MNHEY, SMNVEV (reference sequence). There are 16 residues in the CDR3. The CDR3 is CASSLWTSGGSYEQYF. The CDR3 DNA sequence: TGTGCCAGCAGTTTATGGACTAGCGGGGGCTCCTACGAGCAGTACTTC.

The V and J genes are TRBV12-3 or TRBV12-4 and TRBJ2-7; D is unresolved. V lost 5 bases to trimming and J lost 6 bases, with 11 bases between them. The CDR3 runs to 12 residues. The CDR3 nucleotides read TGTGCCAGCAGTCCCGGGCTAGGCGAGCAGTACTTC. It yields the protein CASSPGLGEQYF.